The next 26 T cell receptor beta chains were all read from a single sample in a study of CD8 T cells in Susac syndrome. RNA amounts of about 0.45 to 1 ug underwent reverse transcription with random hexamers. TCRdb re-called the immunoSEQ multiplex PCR reads through MiXCR, storing one row per CDR3 protein. The table shows approximately 190,000 distinct CDR3 sequences, with 91% occurring only once. The sequenced sample consisted of CD4+ T cells from PBMCs. The receptors originated from a human donor with Susac syndrome.

V and J are TRBV7-9 and TRBJ1-1, with D perhaps TRBD1 (6 bases). The CDR3 runs to 16 residues. The germline gives CDR1 SEHNR, CDR2 FQNEAQ (reference sequence). Trimming stripped 4 bases from V and 0 bases from J, with 15 bases between. CDR3 residues: CASSWGGAALNTEAFF. The CDR3, as DNA: TGTGCCAGCAGCTGGGGGGGGGCAGCCTTGAACACTGAAGCTTTCTTT.

This sequence joins TRBV18 and TRBJ2-1, with TRBD2 matching 13 bases. Germline lookup yields CDR1 KGHSH and CDR2 LQKENI. This CDR3 comprises 18 residues. The V and J ends lost 6 bases and 0 bases, in that order; junction bases with no gene match: 8. This chain's CDR3 is CASSPGLAGIGSYNEQFF. The CDR3, as DNA: TGTGCCAGCTCCCCGGGACTAGCGGGAATAGGCTCCTACAATGAGCAGTTCTTC.

The chain employs TRBV10-2 and TRBJ2-1; 13 bases align to TRBD2. Germline values: CDR1 WSHSY, CDR2 SAAADI. The CDR3 spans 19 residues. The CDR3 sequence: CASSRQPGTSGIRYNEQFF. For the CDR3, the DNA is TGCGCGTCGTCACGCCAGCCGGGGACTAGCGGGATACGATACAATGAGCAGTTCTTC.

The J gene is TRBJ1-1, the V gene TRBV7-2; D is unresolved. Looked up from germline, CDR1 is SGHTA and CDR2 is FQGNSA. V was cut by 0 bases and J by 4 bases, with 12 bases left in between. The CDR3 has 15 amino acids. CDR3 loop: CASSLAGRAGTEAFF. In DNA form, the CDR3 reads TGTGCCAGCAGCTTAGCAGGCCGGGCAGGCACTGAAGCTTTCTTT.

The chain uses TRBV24-1 and TRBJ2-6, with no clear D. Trimming removed 4 bases at V and 0 bases at J, with 12 bases between. This CDR3 region has 17 residues. CDR1 is KGHDR and CDR2 is SFDVKD in the germline V gene. CDR3 in amino acids: CATSDWQNPSGANVLTF. CDR3 nucleotide sequence: TGTGCCACCAGTGACTGGCAGAATCCCTCTGGGGCCAACGTCCTGACTTTC.

This clonotype was seen a few times. V usage is TRBV30 and J usage is TRBJ2-2; D not resolved. The length of the CDR3 is 14 residues. Germline V gives CDR1 GTSNPN, CDR2 SVGIG (reference sequence). V gave up 0 bases and J gave up 7 bases, with 12 bases separating them. The CDR3 here is CAWSVRRSGGELFF. The CDR3 coding sequence is TGTGCCTGGAGTGTACGCAGGAGTGGCGGGGAGCTGTTTTTT.

This clonotype was counted a single time. The gene calls are TRBV5-1 and TRBJ2-1; 7 nucleotides agree with TRBD2. Per the germline V gene, CDR1 is SGHRS and CDR2 is YFSETQ. The CDR3 consists of 14 residues. The V gene end was trimmed by 0 bases and the J gene end by 14 bases; junction bases not matched to a gene: 11. The CDR3 loop reads CASSLGRAESGEFF. In DNA form, the CDR3 reads TGCGCCAGCAGCTTGGGCCGGGCCGAAAGCGGGGAGTTCTTC.

The chain employs TRBV20-1 and TRBJ2-7; weak D call: TRBD2 (5 bases). Trimming pared 5 bases from V and 7 bases from J, leaving 15 bases between. The germline gives CDR1 DFQATT, CDR2 SNEGSKA (reference sequence). The CDR3 covers 12 residues. As DNA, the CDR3 is TGCAGTGCTTCGGACTTGGCGAGTGAGCAGTACTTC. Amino acids: CSASDLASEQYF.

The chain links TRBV7-9 to TRBJ1-1; D not resolved. The V and J ends lost 2 bases and 0 bases respectively, with 10 bases between them. Germline V lookup: CDR1 SEHNR, CDR2 FQNEAQ (reference sequence). The CDR3 is made up of 15 amino acids. CDR3 sequence reads: CASSLLQNMNTEAFF. In nucleotides, the CDR3 is TGTGCCAGCAGCTTATTGCAGAACATGAACACTGAAGCTTTCTTT.

V gene TRBV7-9 combines with J gene TRBJ2-4, with a tentative D call TRBD2 (5 bases). This CDR3 has 15 amino acids. Between the trimmed V and J ends, which lost 8 bases and 1 base, there was a span of 15 bases. Germline V CDR1 and CDR2: SEHNR, FQNEAQ (reference sequence). The chain's CDR3 is CASAGLGSAKNIQYF. CDR3 nucleotide sequence: TGTGCCAGCGCTGGGCTTGGGAGCGCCAAAAACATTCAGTACTTC. The full variable domain, with the rest looked up from reference TRBV7-9 and TRBJ2-4, is DTGVSQNPRHKITKRGQNVTFRCDPISEHNRLYWYRQTLGQGPEFLTYFQNEAQLEKSRLLSDRFSAERPKGSFSTLEIQRTEQGDSAMYLCASAGLGSAKNIQYFGAGTRLSVL.

The genes are TRBV20-1 and TRBJ2-3, with TRBD2 matching 13 bases. V gave up 3 bases and J gave up 6 bases; unmatched junction bases: 9. The CDR3 loop spans 16 amino acids. Germline CDR1 and CDR2: DFQATT and SNEGSKA (reference sequence). The CDR3: CSARDRLAGGRDTQYF. The CDR3 DNA sequence: TGCAGTGCTAGGGATCGACTAGCGGGGGGACGGGATACGCAGTATTTT.

J is TRBJ2-5 and V is TRBV28, with TRBD2 as a possible D gene (6 bases). The V gene lost 3 bases and the J gene lost 0 bases, with 8 bases spanning the gap. This CDR3 has 14 residues. From germline, CDR1 is MDHEN and CDR2 SYDVKM. CDR3 residues: CASSFLANQETQYF. The CDR3 DNA reads TGTGCCAGCAGTTTTCTAGCGAACCAAGAGACCCAGTACTTC. Supplemented by reference TRBV28 and TRBJ2-5, the full variable domain reads DVKVTQSSRYLVKRTGEKVFLECVQDMDHENMFWYRQDPGLGLRLIYFSYDVKMKEKGDIPEGYSVSREKKERFSLILESASTNQTSMYLCASSFLANQETQYFGPGTRLLVL.

The rearrangement uses TRBV20-1 and TRBJ2-2; D unresolved. Trimming shortened V by 3 bases and J by 1 base, and 9 bases separated the two germline ends. This CDR3 region has 14 residues. Germline values: CDR1 DFQATT, CDR2 SNEGSKA (reference sequence). Here the CDR3 reads CSARGPLNTGELFF. The CDR3 bases are TGCAGTGCTAGGGGTCCCCTGAACACCGGGGAGCTGTTTTTT.

The chain has TRBV20-1 and TRBJ2-7; maybe TRBD1 (5 bases). V shed 3 bases and J shed 8 bases, with 20 bases lying between them. CDR3 size: 14 residues. CDR1 is DFQATT and CDR2 is SNEGSKA in the germline V gene (reference sequence). The CDR3 DNA follows: TGCAGTGCTAGTTCGCAGGGTATTGGGAAAAAGCAGTACTTC. It translates to CSASSQGIGKKQYF.

This chain links TRBV28 with TRBJ2-2, with 9 bases fitting TRBD2. Per the germline V gene, CDR1 is MDHEN and CDR2 is SYDVKM. V lost 1 base to trimming and J lost 4 bases; unmatched junction nucleotides: 1. CDR3 length: 15 amino acids. The CDR3 here is CASSLSSGITGELFF. CDR3 bases: TGTGCCAGCAGTTTATCTAGCGGGATCACCGGGGAGCTGTTTTTT.

The rearrangement uses TRBV20-1 and TRBJ2-6; D unclear. Germline V gene data show CDR1 as DFQATT and CDR2 as SNEGSKA (reference sequence). The V gene lost 5 bases and the J gene lost 0 bases, with 11 bases spanning the gap. The CDR3 covers 15 residues. Here the CDR3 reads CSAWPRSSGANVLTF. The CDR3, as DNA: TGCAGTGCTTGGCCCAGGAGCTCTGGGGCCAACGTCCTGACTTTC.

This chain connects TRBV2 to TRBJ2-7, with TRBD1 as a possible D gene (6 bases). CDR1 is SNHLY, CDR2 FYNNEI, per germline. This CDR3 spans 13 amino acids. The ends were cut back, 7 bases at V and 2 bases at J, with 12 bases in the middle. DNA of the CDR3: TGTGCCAGCAAACGGGACACAACCTACGAGCAGTACTTC. This encodes CASKRDTTYEQYF. Looking up the rest from reference TRBV2 and TRBJ2-7 gives the full variable domain: EPEVTQTPSHQVTQMGQEVILRCVPISNHLYFYWYRQILGQKVEFLVSFYNNEISEKSEIFDDQFSVERPDGSNFTLKIRSTKLEDSAMYFCASKRDTTYEQYFGPGTRLTVT.

The genes are TRBV2 and TRBJ2-7; no firm D call. This CDR3 contains 13 residues. Looked up from germline, CDR1 is SNHLY and CDR2 is FYNNEI. Trimming stripped 6 bases from V and 4 bases from J, with 13 bases between. In DNA, the CDR3 is TGTGCCAGCAGGGTGGAATCCGGTTACGAGCAGTACTTC. Encoded protein: CASRVESGYEQYF.

This rearrangement joins TRBV4-1 to TRBJ2-1; 7 bases map to TRBD1. The CDR3 totals 15 residues. Germline V gives CDR1 MGHRA, CDR2 YSYEKL. V trimming: 4 bases; J trimming: 3 bases; junction bases outside the gene matches: 6. The CDR3 protein is CASSLEGQRYNEQFF. In DNA form, the CDR3 reads TGCGCCAGCAGCCTCGAGGGACAGCGCTACAATGAGCAGTTCTTC.

The V call is TRBV27, the J call TRBJ2-1, with 12 bases fitting TRBD1. The germline V gene encodes CDR1 MNHEY and CDR2 SMNVEV (reference sequence). There are 14 residues in the CDR3. V shed 7 bases, J shed 8 bases, and the junction held 6 bases outside the gene matches. CDR3 loop: CASKGDRGQHEQFF. The CDR3 DNA is TGTGCCAGCAAGGGGGACAGGGGGCAGCATGAGCAGTTCTTC.

The chain links TRBV7-9 to TRBJ2-4; D is unresolved. CDR1 is SEHNR and CDR2 is FQNEAQ in the germline V gene (reference sequence). This CDR3 spans 11 amino acids. Trimming removed 5 bases from V and 9 bases from J, with 8 bases in between. In DNA form, the CDR3 reads TGTGCCAGCAGCCGCGGTGGCATTCAGTACTTC. The encoded protein is CASSRGGIQYF. The full variable domain, rest sourced from reference TRBV7-9 and TRBJ2-4, is DTGVSQNPRHKITKRGQNVTFRCDPISEHNRLYWYRQTLGQGPEFLTYFQNEAQLEKSRLLSDRFSAERPKGSFSTLEIQRTEQGDSAMYLCASSRGGIQYFGAGTRLSVL.

This sequence joins TRBV18 and TRBJ2-5; tentatively, D is TRBD2 (5 bases). Trimming left V 0 bases short and J 7 bases short, with 9 bases between. Germline-derived CDR1 and CDR2 are KGHSH and LQKENI. The CDR3 runs to 13 residues. The CDR3 DNA reads as TGTGCCAGCTCACCACCGGGCCGGGGGACCCAGTACTTC. Protein: CASSPPGRGTQYF. Complete variable domain (other parts from reference TRBV18 and TRBJ2-5): NAGVMQNPRHLVRRRGQEARLRCSPMKGHSHVYWYRQLPEEGLKFMVYLQKENIIDESGMPKERFSAEFPKEGPSILRIQQVVRGDSAAYFCASSPPGRGTQYFGPGTRLLVL.

The chain links TRBV6-5 to TRBJ2-5; TRBD2 aligns across 13 bases. Trimming took 0 bases from V and 4 from J; bases not matched to a gene: 5. Germline CDR1 is MNHEY and CDR2 is SVGAGI. This CDR3 is 17 amino acids long. In DNA form, the CDR3 reads TGTGCCAGCAGTTACTCCGGACTAGCGGGGGAGACAGAGACCCAGTACTTC. Protein product: CASSYSGLAGETETQYF.

The chain has TRBV20-1 and TRBJ1-4; 9 bases map to TRBD1. Trimming at V came to 0 bases and at J to 7 bases, leaving 3 bases not matched to a gene. Germline lookup yields CDR1 DFQATT and CDR2 SNEGSKA (reference sequence). There are 14 residues in the CDR3. The CDR3 DNA is TGCAGTGCTAGAGATCCGGGACAGGGTGAAAAACTGTTTTTT. Its translation: CSARDPGQGEKLFF.

The genes are TRBV20-1 and TRBJ2-3; D gene ambiguous. Trimming took 0 bases from V and 0 from J, leaving 10 bases between them. The CDR3 loop spans 15 amino acids. Germline CDR1 and CDR2: DFQATT and SNEGSKA (reference sequence). CDR3: CSARDLSFSTDTQYF. CDR3 sequence (DNA): TGCAGTGCTAGAGATCTAAGCTTTAGCACAGATACGCAGTATTTT.

This rearrangement joins TRBV11-2 to TRBJ2-7, with 7 bases identical to TRBD1. The CDR3 runs to 15 residues. V lost 2 bases to trimming and J lost 2 bases; unmatched junction nucleotides: 6. CDR1 is SGHAT, CDR2 FQNNGV, per germline. The CDR3 sequence is CASSLKQGSTYEQYF. The CDR3 DNA follows: TGTGCCAGCAGCTTAAAACAGGGGTCTACCTACGAGCAGTACTTC.